The present T cell receptor beta chain was sequenced within a study of neurological immune-mediated disorders. Points from the study as a whole: No expanded-clone CDR3 amino acid sequence recurred across subjects, suggesting private TCR-beta repertoires. Healthy controls had more TCR clonal expansion than multiple sclerosis, which showed the least, whereas HTLV-1-associated myelopathy showed the most.

The unsorted libraries were generated from a total of 2 million PBMCs, which had been stored in RNAlater at -80 C. This clonotype is classed as medium-sized (0.01 to 0.1%). The antigen is unknown. CDR1 and CDR2 (germline): SGHRS, YFSETQ. The CDR3 totals 14 residues. V dropped 3 bases and J dropped 6; count of bases not matched to a gene: 9. Synthesis of cDNA was performed by 5'RACE using 10-nucleotide random UMIs. TCRdb analysed the 5' RACE reads with MiXCR anew, one entry per CDR3 protein. Here the sample spans approximately 16,000 distinct CDR3 sequences, less than 25% being singletons. The sequenced sample consisted of PBMCs. V usage is TRBV5-1 and J usage is TRBJ2-7; 7 nucleotides match TRBD2. The receptor was derived from a man in his fifties in good health. The CDR3 DNA follows: TGCGCCAGCAGCTCTCTAGCGGCCTCAGGCGAGCAGTACTTC. Amino acid sequence: CASSSLAASGEQYF.